These 14 T cell receptor beta chains came from one sample sequenced in a study of T cell repertoires in cytomegalovirus infection. A single record per CDR3 protein comes from TCRdb applying MiXCR to the reads. This table has almost 550,000 distinct CDR3 sequences, 16% appearing once. Sequenced: CD8+ T cells from PBMCs. These receptors were obtained from a human donor in good health (CMV status not recorded). Some clones in this sample may be carry-over from other donors' samples.

This clonotype came up a few times. The chain employs TRBV7-9 and TRBJ2-7; 9 bases match TRBD1. The J segment lost 2 bases and the V segment lost 5 bases, leaving 7 bases of the junction unmatched. Germline CDR1 SEHNR, CDR2 FQNEAQ (reference sequence). The length of the CDR3 is 15 residues. Here the CDR3 reads CASSAAGTGTYEQYF. The CDR3 DNA reads as TGTGCCAGCAGCGCCGCCGGGACAGGGACCTACGAGCAGTACTTC.

The chain combines TRBV10-2 with TRBJ1-2, with D possibly matching TRBD1 (5 bases). This CDR3 region has 15 residues. Between the trimmed V and J ends, which lost 4 bases and 4 bases, there was a span of 16 bases. Germline assignment: CDR1 WSHSY and CDR2 SAAADI. CDR3: CASSASGQGGYGYTF. The CDR3 bases are TGCGCCAGCAGTGCCTCGGGGCAGGGAGGCTATGGCTACACCTTC.

Judged by abundance, this clonotype is medium-sized. J is TRBJ2-7 and V is TRBV7-9; weak D call: TRBD1 (6 bases). Trimming left V 1 base short and J 5 bases short, with 15 bases between. This CDR3 is 15 amino acids long. CDR1 is SEHNR, CDR2 FQNEAQ, per germline (reference sequence). The DNA of the CDR3 is TGTGCCAGCAGCTTAGAGGTAACAGGGCAAGACGAGCAGTACTTC. Protein: CASSLEVTGQDEQYF.

Many counts were recorded for this clonotype. This sequence joins TRBV11-2 and TRBJ2-4, with 10 bases fitting TRBD1. CDR3 length: 15 residues. The germline V gene has CDR1 SGHAT and CDR2 FQNNGV. Losses at the gene ends were 5 bases for V and 7 bases for J; bases not matched to a gene: 8. For the CDR3, the DNA is TGTGCCAGCAGCCACGGGGGGACAGGGGCGAACATTCAGTACTTC. Its translation: CASSHGGTGANIQYF.

At least ten counts were recorded for this clonotype. CDR3 region: CASSLQRVGGPSSYNEQFF. In DNA, the CDR3 is TGTGCCAGCAGCTTACAGAGGGTAGGGGGCCCGAGCTCCTACAATGAGCAGTTCTTC. The V gene is TRBV7-3, the J gene TRBJ2-1; 7 bases match TRBD1. Germline V gene lookup returns CDR1 SGHTA and CDR2 FQGTGA. This CDR3 spans 19 amino acids. V dropped 2 bases and J dropped 0; count of bases not matched to a gene: 13.

V gene TRBV25-1 combines with J gene TRBJ2-7; a weak D match, TRBD2 (5 bases). CDR3 length: 14 residues. Trimming removed 4 bases at V and 5 bases at J, with 15 bases between. Germline V gives CDR1 MGHDK, CDR2 SYGVNS. CDR3 sequence: CASSGRGSGDEQYF. CDR3 DNA sequence: TGTGCCAGCAGTGGGAGAGGGTCCGGGGACGAGCAGTACTTC.

The J gene is TRBJ1-5, the V gene TRBV20-1; unclear D gene. V was clipped by 0 bases and J by 7 bases, with 13 bases between them. The CDR3 runs 14 residues. The germline gives CDR1 DFQATT, CDR2 SNEGSKA (reference sequence). The CDR3 DNA is TGCAGTGCTAGAGAGAAGGTAGGCCGGCAGCCCCAGCATTTT. This encodes CSAREKVGRQPQHF.

This chain joins TRBV4-2 and TRBJ2-5; D ambiguous. Looked up from germline, CDR1 is LGHNA and CDR2 is YNFKEQ. This CDR3 has 14 residues. V was clipped by 0 bases and J by 3 bases, with 8 bases between them. In DNA, the CDR3 is TGTGCCAGCAGCCAAGATAGTTTAGAAGAGACCCAGTACTTC. Its protein is CASSQDSLEETQYF.

This clonotype was picked up a small number of times. V is TRBV13 and J is TRBJ2-1; D call uncertain. Germline loops: CDR1 PRHDT, CDR2 FYEKMQ (reference sequence). The CDR3 runs to 15 residues. The germline V and J ends were trimmed by 3 bases and 3 bases, with 12 bases remaining between them. In DNA form, the CDR3 reads TGTGCCAGCAGCTTTGCTCCTAGTCGCTACAATGAGCAGTTCTTC. Amino acids: CASSFAPSRYNEQFF.

The chain joins TRBV6-5 to TRBJ1-1; no definite D call. The CDR3 has 13 amino acids. Germline V gene sequence: CDR1 MNHEY, CDR2 SVGAGI. V lost 6 bases and J lost 7, with 15 bases in between. The CDR3 spells CASSPGPGIEAFF. The CDR3 DNA reads TGTGCCAGCAGCCCGGGCCCGGGGATTGAAGCTTTCTTT.

In its sample, this clonotype was seen many times. This rearrangement joins TRBV4-1 to TRBJ1-6, with 7 nucleotides matching TRBD1. CDR3 size: 17 residues. CDR1 MGHRA and CDR2 YSYEKL come from the germline V gene. V lost 5 bases to trimming and J lost 7 bases; unmatched junction nucleotides: 14. DNA of the CDR3: TGCGCCAGCAGCAGTCGAGGGGGTGGACAGGCAAATTCACCCCTCCACTTT. As protein: CASSSRGGGQANSPLHF.

This clonotype appeared a few times. The V gene is TRBV25-1, the J gene TRBJ2-1, with unresolved D. V shed 1 base and J shed 3 bases, with 7 bases lying between them. Germline loops: CDR1 MGHDK, CDR2 SYGVNS. CDR3 length equals 14 residues. Here the CDR3 reads CASSEWYSYNEQFF. CDR3 bases: TGTGCCAGCAGTGAATGGTACAGCTACAATGAGCAGTTCTTC.

About this clonotype: Since a much larger clone is just one base distant, this may be a read error. V and J are TRBV12-3 or TRBV12-4 and TRBJ2-7, with D hard to call. This CDR3 is built from 16 residues. The germline V and J ends were trimmed by 5 bases and 8 bases, with 25 bases remaining between them. The CDR3 coding sequence is TGTGCCAGCAGTATCGCGAGTGAGCAGTACCTACGGAAGCAGTACTTC. Protein: CASSIASEQYLRKQYF.

In this sample, this clonotype turned up many times. The CDR3 DNA is TGTGCCAGCAGTGTACAGTCGATGAACACTGAAGCTTTCTTT. As protein: CASSVQSMNTEAFF. The chain has TRBV6-1 and TRBJ1-1; unclear D gene. Germline lookup yields CDR1 MNHNS and CDR2 SASEGT. This CDR3 comprises 14 residues. The ends were cut back, 4 bases at V and 0 bases at J, with 9 bases in the middle.